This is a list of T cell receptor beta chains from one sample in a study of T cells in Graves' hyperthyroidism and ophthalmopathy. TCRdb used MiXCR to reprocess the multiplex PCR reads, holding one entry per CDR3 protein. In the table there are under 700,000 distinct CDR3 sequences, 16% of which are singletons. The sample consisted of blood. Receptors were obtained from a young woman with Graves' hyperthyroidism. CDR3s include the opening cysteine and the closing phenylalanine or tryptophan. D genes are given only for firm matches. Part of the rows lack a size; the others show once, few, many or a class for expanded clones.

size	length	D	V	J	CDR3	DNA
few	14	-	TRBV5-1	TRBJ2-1	CASSLEKGADEQFF	TGCGCCAGCAGCTTGGAGAAAGGGGCGGATGAGCAGTTCTTC
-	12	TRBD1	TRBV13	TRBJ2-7	CAGDRAGSEQYF	TGTGCCGGGGACAGGGCCGGTTCCGAGCAGTACTTC
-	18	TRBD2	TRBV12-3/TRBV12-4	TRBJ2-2	CASSLGTGGLLYTGELFF	TGTGCCAGCAGTTTGGGTACGGGGGGATTGTTGTACACCGGGGAGCTGTTTTTT
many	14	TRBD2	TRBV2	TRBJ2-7	CASRPGTTPYEQYF	TGTGCCAGCAGACCCGGGACTACCCCCTACGAGCAGTACTTC
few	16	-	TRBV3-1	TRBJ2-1	CASSQAEGASYNEQFF	TGTGCCAGCAGCCAAGCGGAGGGGGCGTCCTACAATGAGCAGTTCTTC
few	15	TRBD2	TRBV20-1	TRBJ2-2	CSASTGTSVPGELFF	TGCAGTGCTAGCACCGGGACTAGCGTCCCCGGGGAGCTGTTTTTT
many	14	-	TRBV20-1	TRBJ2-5	CSASYRGGSETQYF	TGCAGTGCTAGTTACAGAGGAGGATCAGAGACCCAGTACTTC
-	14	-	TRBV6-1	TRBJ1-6	CASSEMILNSPLHF	TGTGCCAGCAGTGAAATGATCTTGAATTCACCCCTCCACTTT
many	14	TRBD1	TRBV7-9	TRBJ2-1	CASSPTGGYNEQFF	TGTGCCAGCAGCCCGACAGGGGGGTACAATGAGCAGTTCTTC
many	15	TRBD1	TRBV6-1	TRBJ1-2	CASSHRGRGGYGYTF	TGTGCCAGCAGTCACAGGGGGCGCGGTGGCTATGGCTACACCTTC
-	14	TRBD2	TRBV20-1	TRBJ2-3	CSARDVSGRDTQYF	TGCAGTGCTAGAGATGTTAGCGGGAGAGATACGCAGTATTTT
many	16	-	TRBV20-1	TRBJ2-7	CSARDWSMGATYEQYF	TGCAGTGCTAGAGACTGGTCTATGGGCGCAACCTACGAGCAGTACTTC
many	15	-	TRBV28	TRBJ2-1	CASSSFMNNYNEQFF	TGTGCCAGCAGTTCCTTCATGAACAACTACAATGAGCAGTTCTTC
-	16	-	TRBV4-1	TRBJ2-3	CASSQERGSTTDTQYF	TGCGCCAGCAGCCAAGAGAGGGGTTCTACCACAGATACGCAGTATTTT
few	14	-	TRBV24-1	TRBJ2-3	CATSDALRTDTQYF	TGTGCCACCAGTGATGCCCTCCGCACAGATACGCAGTATTTT
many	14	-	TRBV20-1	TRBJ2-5	CSARDGGGAETQYF	TGCAGTGCTAGAGATGGGGGGGGCGCCGAGACCCAGTACTTC
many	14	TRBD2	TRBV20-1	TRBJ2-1	CSASSSGKKNEQFF	TGCAGTGCTAGTTCTAGCGGGAAAAAGAATGAGCAGTTCTTC
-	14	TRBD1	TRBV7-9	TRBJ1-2	CASSVDRGPLGYTF	TGTGCCAGCAGCGTCGACAGGGGGCCCCTTGGCTACACCTTC
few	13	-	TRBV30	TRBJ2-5	CAWSVGPGETQYF	TGTGCCTGGAGTGTTGGCCCTGGGGAGACCCAGTACTTC
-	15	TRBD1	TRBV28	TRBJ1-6	CASSGTGTGHSPLHF	TGTGCCAGCAGTGGGACTGGGACAGGCCATTCACCCCTCCACTTT
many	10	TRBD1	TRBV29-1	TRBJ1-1	CSVGDREAFF	TGCAGCGTAGGGGACAGAGAAGCTTTCTTT
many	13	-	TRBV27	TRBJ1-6	CASKRVGNSPLHF	TGTGCCAGCAAACGGGTGGGGAATTCACCCCTCCACTTT
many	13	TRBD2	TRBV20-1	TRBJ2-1	CSASGGDYNEQFF	TGCAGTGCTAGCGGGGGGGACTACAATGAGCAGTTCTTC
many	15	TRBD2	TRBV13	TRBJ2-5	CASSLAGGGRETQYF	TGTGCCAGCAGCTTAGCGGGGGGAGGAAGGGAGACCCAGTACTTC
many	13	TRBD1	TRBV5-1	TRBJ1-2	CASSSDRAYGYTF	TGCGCCAGCAGCTCGGACAGGGCCTATGGCTACACCTTC
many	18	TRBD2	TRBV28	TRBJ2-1	CASSQSRLAGWVGNEQFF	TGTGCCAGCAGTCAATCCCGACTAGCGGGATGGGTGGGGAATGAGCAGTTCTTC
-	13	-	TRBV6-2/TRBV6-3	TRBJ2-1	CASSSGGAGEQFF	TGTGCCAGCAGTTCGGGGGGCGCGGGGGAGCAGTTCTTC
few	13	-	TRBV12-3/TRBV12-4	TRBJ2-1	CVSRIRGVNEQFF	TGTGTCAGCAGGATCCGTGGGGTCAATGAGCAGTTCTTC
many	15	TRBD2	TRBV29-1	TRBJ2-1	CSGTGTSGRASEQFF	TGCAGCGGGACCGGGACTAGCGGGAGGGCCAGTGAGCAGTTCTTC
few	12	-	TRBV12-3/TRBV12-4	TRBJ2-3	CASQTRTDTQYF	TGTGCCAGCCAAACACGCACAGATACGCAGTATTTT
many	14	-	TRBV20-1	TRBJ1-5	CSARVRVGNQPQHF	TGCAGTGCTAGAGTGAGGGTGGGCAATCAGCCCCAGCATTTT
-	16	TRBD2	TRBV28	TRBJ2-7	CASSFRGAGGAYEQYF	TGTGCCAGCAGTTTCCGGGGAGCGGGAGGGGCCTACGAGCAGTACTTC
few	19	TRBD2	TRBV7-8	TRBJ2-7	CASSSSSGTSGGYSYEQYF	TGTGCCAGCAGCTCAAGTTCCGGGACTAGCGGGGGATACTCCTACGAGCAGTACTTC
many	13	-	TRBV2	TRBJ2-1	CASDWSSYNEQFF	TGTGCCAGCGACTGGAGCTCCTACAATGAGCAGTTCTTC
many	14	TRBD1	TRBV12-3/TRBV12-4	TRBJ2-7	CASSFGTGSSEQYF	TGTGCCAGCAGTTTTGGGACAGGGTCTTCCGAGCAGTACTTC
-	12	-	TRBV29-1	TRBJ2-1	CSATWAYNEQFF	TGCAGCGCCACGTGGGCCTACAATGAGCAGTTCTTC
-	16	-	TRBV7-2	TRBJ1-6	CASSLVGRQLNSPRHF	TGTGCCAGCAGCTTAGTTGGTAGACAGTTAAATTCACCCCGCCACTTT
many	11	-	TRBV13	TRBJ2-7	CASSLDHEQYF	TGTGCCAGCAGCTTAGACCACGAGCAGTACTTC
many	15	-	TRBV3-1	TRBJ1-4	CASSQDATGNEKLFF	TGTGCCAGCAGCCAAGATGCTACGGGTAATGAAAAACTGTTTTTT
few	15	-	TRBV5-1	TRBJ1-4	CASSLERGPNEKLFF	TGCGCCAGCAGCTTGGAGAGGGGCCCTAATGAAAAACTGTTTTTT
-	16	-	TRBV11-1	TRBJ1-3	CASSLRDTVPGNTIYF	TGTGCCAGCAGCCTTAGGGACACGGTACCTGGAAACACCATATATTTT
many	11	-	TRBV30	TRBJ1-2	CAWKRAWGYTF	TGTGCCTGGAAAAGGGCTTGGGGCTACACCTTC
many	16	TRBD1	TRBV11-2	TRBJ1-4	CASSLSQGWTNEKLFF	TGTGCCAGCAGCTTATCACAGGGGTGGACTAATGAAAAACTGTTTTTT
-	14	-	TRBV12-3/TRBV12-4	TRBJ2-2	CASSLGLPAGELFF	TGTGCCAGCAGTTTGGGACTCCCCGCCGGGGAGCTGTTTTTT
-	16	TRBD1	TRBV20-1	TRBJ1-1	CSARGKDRDANTEAFF	TGCAGTGCTAGAGGGAAGGACAGGGACGCGAACACTGAAGCTTTCTTT
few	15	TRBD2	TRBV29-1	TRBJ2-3	CFYTSSGSYTDTQYF	TGCTTCTACACTTCTAGCGGGAGCTACACAGATACGCAGTATTTT
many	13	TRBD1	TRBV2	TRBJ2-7	CASSDPDRDKQYF	TGTGCCAGCAGTGACCCGGACAGGGATAAGCAGTACTTC
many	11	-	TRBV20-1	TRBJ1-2	CSARNVYGYTF	TGCAGTGCTAGAAATGTCTATGGCTACACCTTC